Below, 17 T cell receptor beta chains from the same sample are listed, as sequenced in a study of T cells in Graves' hyperthyroidism and ophthalmopathy. Amplification of TCR beta CDR3 regions was performed using RNA transcripts as template. The TCR CDR3 first-round RT-PCR relied on the HTBI primer set. TCRdb ran MiXCR on the multiplex PCR reads and lists one entry per CDR3 protein. The data show 300,000 to 450,000 distinct CDR3 sequences, around 14% seen once. Material: blood. These receptors all stem from a woman aged 18-30 years with Graves' hyperthyroidism that later progressed to Graves' ophthalmopathy.

This clonotype was seen repeatedly, ten times or more. This chain joins TRBV6-1 and TRBJ2-1, with D perhaps TRBD2 (5 bases). The CDR3 runs 14 residues. V was shortened by 1 base and J by 6 bases, with 10 bases between the two germline ends. Germline CDR1 reads MNHNS; CDR2 reads SASEGT. The CDR3 loop is CASSEEDGVNEQFF. The CDR3 nucleotides read TGTGCCAGCAGTGAAGAGGACGGGGTCAATGAGCAGTTCTTC.

This clonotype was detected ten times or more. This rearrangement joins TRBV16 to TRBJ1-1; 7 bases fit TRBD1. The CDR3 runs 16 residues. The germline gives CDR1 KGHSY, CDR2 FQNENV. V shed 1 base, J shed 2 bases, and the junction held 7 bases outside the gene matches. CDR3 DNA sequence: TGTGCCAGCAGCCAATACCAGGGACAGACTAACACTGAAGCTTTCTTT. Residues: CASSQYQGQTNTEAFF.

The table lists this clonotype with many counts. The J gene is TRBJ2-1, the V gene TRBV11-2, with 15 bases lining up with TRBD2. The germline V gene encodes CDR1 SGHAT and CDR2 FQNNGV. The length of the CDR3 is 16 residues. Trimming took 3 bases from V and 7 from J; bases not matched to a gene: 4. In DNA, the CDR3 is TGTGCCAGCAGCTTCGGACTAGCGGGAGGGCTAAATGAGCAGTTCTTC. Its translation is CASSFGLAGGLNEQFF.

The CDR3 DNA sequence: TGTGCCACCAGTTCCGGGGTGGCAGGGCAGCGCGAGCAGTACTTC. The encoded protein is CATSSGVAGQREQYF. This chain links TRBV24-1 with TRBJ2-7; the D call may be TRBD1 or TRBD2 (5 bases each). This CDR3 comprises 15 residues. With 6 bases removed from V and 6 bases from J, the gap between germline ends came to 20 bases. CDR1 and CDR2 from the germline V gene are KGHDR and SFDVKD.

The CDR3: CASRITLRPQSEQYF. CDR3 DNA: TGTGCCAGCCGCATTACCCTCCGGCCCCAATCGGAGCAGTACTTC. The rearrangement joins TRBV28 to TRBJ2-7; D gene ambiguous. The CDR3 totals 15 residues. The germline V gene has CDR1 MDHEN and CDR2 SYDVKM. The V gene lost 8 bases and the J gene lost 7 bases, with 24 bases spanning the gap.

Only one count was recorded for this clonotype. The chain uses TRBV20-1 and TRBJ1-1, with a possible D match to TRBD1 (6 bases). CDR1 and CDR2 from the germline V gene are DFQATT and SNEGSKA (reference sequence). There are 14 residues in the CDR3. The ends were cut back, 5 bases at V and 1 base at J, with 14 bases in the middle. CDR3: CSASHRERNTEAFF. The CDR3 coding sequence is TGCAGTGCTTCCCACAGGGAAAGGAACACTGAAGCTTTCTTT.

This clonotype has ten or more counts. The V call is TRBV20-1, the J call TRBJ2-1, with D perhaps TRBD1 or TRBD2 (6 bases each). Trimming stripped 1 base from V and 2 bases from J, with 15 bases between. CDR1 and CDR2 from the germline V gene are DFQATT and SNEGSKA (reference sequence). The CDR3 has 16 residues. The CDR3 nucleotides are TGCAGTGCTAGAGTTGGGGGGCTAGGTGCCTACAATGAGCAGTTCTTC. Its translation: CSARVGGLGAYNEQFF.

This clonotype showed up many times. This chain links TRBV5-1 with TRBJ2-7; 9 positions match TRBD2. This CDR3 comprises 19 residues. Per germline, CDR1 SGHRS and CDR2 YFSETQ. J was trimmed by 1 base and V by 0 bases; bases with no gene match: 14. The CDR3, as DNA: TGCGCCAGCAGCTTGGCGGGGACTAGCAAGTTACGGAGTTCCTACGAGCAGTACTTC. Translation gives CASSLAGTSKLRSSYEQYF.

The gene calls are TRBV7-9 and TRBJ2-1; 16 bases match TRBD2. The V segment lost 8 bases and the J segment 0 bases; nucleotides outside the gene matches: 7. Germline CDR1 reads SEHNR; CDR2 reads FQNEAQ (reference sequence). CDR3 length: 18 amino acids. For the CDR3, the DNA is TGTGCCAGCGGCCCGGGACTAGCGGGAGGGAGCTCCTACAATGAGCAGTTCTTC. It codes for CASGPGLAGGSSYNEQFF.

About this clonotype: A much larger clone is a single base away; this may be a read error. The chain carries TRBV27 and TRBJ2-7; 8 bases are shared with TRBD1. V was pared by 6 bases and J by 9 bases, with 7 bases of the junction left unmatched. The CDR3 is 12 residues long. Germline values: CDR1 MNHEY, CDR2 SMNVEV (reference sequence). The CDR3 region is CASSATGVGQYF. The DNA of the CDR3 is TGTGCCAGCAGCGCGACAGGGGTCGGGCAGTACTTC.

This clonotype was counted between two and nine times. The CDR3 protein is CASSSSSDRGDEQYF. In DNA, the CDR3 is TGTGCCAGCAGCTCCTCTAGTGACAGGGGGGACGAGCAGTACTTC. The chain has TRBV7-9 and TRBJ2-7; TRBD1 agrees at 9 bases. J was trimmed by 5 bases and V by 4 bases; bases with no gene match: 9. Germline CDR1 and CDR2: SEHNR and FQNEAQ (reference sequence). The CDR3 consists of 15 residues. Full variable domain (remainder filled in from reference TRBV7-9 and TRBJ2-7): DTGVSQNPRHKITKRGQNVTFRCDPISEHNRLYWYRQTLGQGPEFLTYFQNEAQLEKSRLLSDRFSAERPKGSFSTLEIQRTEQGDSAMYLCASSSSSDRGDEQYFGPGTRLTVT.

This clonotype has a count of ten or more. The rearrangement joins TRBV5-1 to TRBJ2-2; TRBD2 aligns across 10 bases. There are 18 residues in the CDR3. Per germline, CDR1 SGHRS and CDR2 YFSETQ. Trimming took 1 base from V and 4 from J; bases not matched to a gene: 10. The DNA for the CDR3 is TGCGCCAGCAGCTTGTGGGCTAGCGGGAGCGGTGGCACCGGGGAGCTGTTTTTT. It is translated as CASSLWASGSGGTGELFF.

In its sample, this clonotype was seen many times. The chain is built from TRBV28 and TRBJ2-1, with 10 bases lining up with TRBD1. Germline V gene lookup returns CDR1 MDHEN and CDR2 SYDVKM. V shed 5 bases and J 8 bases; nucleotides not matched to a gene: 9. CDR3 length: 15 amino acids. CDR3 protein: CASSHSGTGVHEQFF. CDR3 DNA: TGTGCCAGCAGTCACTCCGGGACAGGGGTGCATGAGCAGTTCTTC.

This clonotype has at least ten counts. V gene TRBV28 combines with J gene TRBJ2-1, with D possibly being TRBD1 (6 bases). Trimming removed 4 bases at V and 2 bases at J, with 12 bases between. The CDR3 is made up of 15 amino acids. Germline V gene sequence: CDR1 MDHEN, CDR2 SYDVKM. CDR3 protein: CASSSTGLAYNEQFF. The CDR3 nucleotides read TGTGCCAGCAGTTCCACAGGGTTGGCCTACAATGAGCAGTTCTTC. Looking up the rest from reference TRBV28 and TRBJ2-1 gives the full variable domain: DVKVTQSSRYLVKRTGEKVFLECVQDMDHENMFWYRQDPGLGLRLIYFSYDVKMKEKGDIPEGYSVSREKKERFSLILESASTNQTSMYLCASSSTGLAYNEQFFGPGTRLTVL.

This clonotype was counted ten times or more. The rearrangement links TRBV6-1 to TRBJ2-7; D is unresolved. CDR3 length: 13 amino acids. Germline V gene lookup returns CDR1 MNHNS and CDR2 SASEGT. V was trimmed by 6 bases and J by 2 bases, leaving 11 bases between them. The CDR3 loop reads CASSQDLAYEQYF. The CDR3 DNA is TGTGCCAGCAGCCAGGATCTGGCCTACGAGCAGTACTTC.

This chain connects TRBV10-1 to TRBJ2-1, with a weak D call TRBD1 (6 bases). V was clipped by 2 bases and J by 5 bases, with 10 bases between them. This CDR3 is 14 amino acids long. The germline CDR1 and CDR2 sequences are WNHNN and SYGVQD (reference sequence). In DNA, the CDR3 is TGCGCCAGCAGTGAGGACAGGTGGGACAATGAGCAGTTCTTC. Amino acids: CASSEDRWDNEQFF.

The CDR3 nucleotides are TGTGCCAGCAGCCCTAGGTACGGGACCGATGAGCAGTTCTTC. It codes for CASSPRYGTDEQFF. The chain employs TRBV11-1 and TRBJ2-1; D assignment may be TRBD1 or TRBD2 (5 bases each). This CDR3 has 14 residues. The ends were cut back, 5 bases at V and 8 bases at J, with 16 bases in the middle. Germline V gene data show CDR1 as SGHAT and CDR2 as FQDESV (reference sequence).